Included here is one T cell receptor beta chain sequence, with context. Its binding antigen is unknown. No base-level quality is on record; no much larger clone is a single base apart. The source of the sample is a study of CD8 T cells in Susac syndrome (dated by TCRdb to between 2017 and 2020). Study-level background: Repertoire sequencing was used to test whether CD8+ T cell activation and differentiation in Susac syndrome was antigen driven. Study-wide findings and limitations: The TCR sequencing and HLA analysis was acknowledged to have included a relatively small number of individuals.

The germline V gene yields MNHEY for CDR1 and SVGAGI for CDR2. Trimming leaves V shorter by 0 bases and J shorter by 1 base, with the junction holding 13 bases beyond the gene matches. CDR3 length: 19 amino acids, cysteine to phenylalanine. Only the CDR3 portion is preserved as DNA: 57 bases, with reading frame beginning at the first base. RNA was extracted using the RNeasy kit, and about 0.45 to 1 microgram was reverse transcribed with random hexamers. The immunoSEQ multiplex PCR assay, which covers 54 Vbeta and 13 Jbeta segments, was used to amplify TCR beta CDR3 regions. PCR amplification bias was corrected using a synthetic template baseline for primer optimization and computational correction. Regarding the original processing steps: Reads were annotated to V, D and J genes according to IMGT and were analyzed with immunoSEQ Analyzer, with only productive sequences retained. Clonality was calculated as one minus the Shannon entropy normalized by log2 of the number of productive unique sequences. For each patient and control, public and private clones were evaluated among the 100 most prevalent clones. Susac-specific clones were defined as absent from healthy and MS cohorts, over a thousand published viral clones and other ImmuneACCESS disease sequences. TCRdb ran its own pipeline on the public reads, namely fastp trimming at Q25 and MiXCR clone calling, and kept in-frame beta chains. All rows with the same CDR3 protein become a single entry with the most common DNA and genes. In this record, the V and J calls reflect TCRdb's handling and not the investigators' own analysis. This sample comprises about 120,000 distinct CDR3 sequences, about 90% of them detected only once. 0.13% to 0.15% of the sample is in the top ten clones.

High-throughput TCR beta sequencing profiled peripheral blood CD8+ and CD4+ T cells from healthy donors, Susac syndrome patients and multiple sclerosis patients. Healthy donors were age- and sex-matched controls. Bulk CD8+ and CD4+ T cells were purified magnetically by negative isolation, whereas CD8+ TEMRA cells were enriched by FACS. Blood was collected in EDTA tubes and processed within 24 hours, with PBMCs isolated through density gradient centrifugation. PBMCs intended for TCR sequencing were frozen in liquid nitrogen and were later thawed in a 37 degrees C water bath. Purity of sorted or isolated CD4+, CD8+ and CD8+ TEMRA cells was at least 90%.

In this chain, TRBV6-5 is recombined with TRBJ2-7; a stretch of 9 junction bases matches TRBD2. The TCR comes from a human donor in good health. Material: CD4+ T cells from PBMCs. The CDR3 loop reads CASSYSPVSAGGYSYEQYF. DNA sequence: TGTGCCAGCAGTTACTCCCCCGTTTCCGCGGGAGGGTATTCCTACGAGCAGTACTTC.